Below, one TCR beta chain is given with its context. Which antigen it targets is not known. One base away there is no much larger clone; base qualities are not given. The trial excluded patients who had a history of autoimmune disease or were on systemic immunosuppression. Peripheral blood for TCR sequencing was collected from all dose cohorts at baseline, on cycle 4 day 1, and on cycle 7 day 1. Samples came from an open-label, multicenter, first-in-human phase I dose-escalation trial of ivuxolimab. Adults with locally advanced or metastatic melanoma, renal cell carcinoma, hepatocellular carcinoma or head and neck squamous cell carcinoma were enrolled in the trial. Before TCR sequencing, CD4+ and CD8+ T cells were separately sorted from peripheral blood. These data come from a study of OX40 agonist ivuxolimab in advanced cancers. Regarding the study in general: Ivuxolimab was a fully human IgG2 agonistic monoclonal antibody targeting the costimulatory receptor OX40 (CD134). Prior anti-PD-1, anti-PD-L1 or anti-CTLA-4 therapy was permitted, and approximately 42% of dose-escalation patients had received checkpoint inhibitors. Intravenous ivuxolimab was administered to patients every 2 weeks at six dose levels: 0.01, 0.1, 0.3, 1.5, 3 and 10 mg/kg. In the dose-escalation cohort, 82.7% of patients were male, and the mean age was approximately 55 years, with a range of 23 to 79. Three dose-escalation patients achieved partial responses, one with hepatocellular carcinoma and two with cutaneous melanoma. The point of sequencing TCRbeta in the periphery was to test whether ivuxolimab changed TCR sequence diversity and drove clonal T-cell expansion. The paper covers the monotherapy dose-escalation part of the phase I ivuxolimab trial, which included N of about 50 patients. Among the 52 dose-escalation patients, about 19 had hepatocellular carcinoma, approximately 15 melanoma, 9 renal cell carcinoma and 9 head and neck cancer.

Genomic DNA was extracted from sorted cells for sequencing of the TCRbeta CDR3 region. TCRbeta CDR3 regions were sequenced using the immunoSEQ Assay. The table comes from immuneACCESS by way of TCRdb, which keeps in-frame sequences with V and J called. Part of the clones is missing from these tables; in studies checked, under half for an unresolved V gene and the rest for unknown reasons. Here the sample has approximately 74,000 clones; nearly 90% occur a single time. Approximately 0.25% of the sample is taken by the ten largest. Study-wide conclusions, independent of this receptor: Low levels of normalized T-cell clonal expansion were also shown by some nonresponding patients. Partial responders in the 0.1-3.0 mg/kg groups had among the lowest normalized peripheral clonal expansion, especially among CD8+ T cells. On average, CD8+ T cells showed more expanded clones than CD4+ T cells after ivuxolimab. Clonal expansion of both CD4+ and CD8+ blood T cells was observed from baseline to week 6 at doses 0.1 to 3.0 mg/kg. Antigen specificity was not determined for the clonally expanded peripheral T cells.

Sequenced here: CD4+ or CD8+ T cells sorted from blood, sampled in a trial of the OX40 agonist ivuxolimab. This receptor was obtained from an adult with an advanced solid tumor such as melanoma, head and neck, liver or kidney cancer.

The bases read TGTGCCAGCTCGGGACAGGACAATCAGCCCCAGCATTTT. Translation gives CASSGQDNQPQHF. The chain couples TRBV18 to TRBJ1-5, with 8 bases aligning to TRBD1. Based on the germline V gene, the CDR1 and CDR2 sequences are KGHSH and LQKENI. Compared with germline, V lacks 6 bases and J lacks 3 bases; bases without a gene match: 1. The CDR3 runs 13 amino acids, cysteine and phenylalanine included. The kept DNA is CDR3 alone, 39 bases in frame from the first base. The full variable domain, completed from the reference TRBV18 and TRBJ1-5 proteins outside the CDR3, reads NAGVMQNPRHLVRRRGQEARLRCSPMKGHSHVYWYRQLPEEGLKFMVYLQKENIIDESGMPKERFSAEFPKEGPSILRIQQVVRGDSAAYFCASSGQDNQPQHFGDGTRLSIL.